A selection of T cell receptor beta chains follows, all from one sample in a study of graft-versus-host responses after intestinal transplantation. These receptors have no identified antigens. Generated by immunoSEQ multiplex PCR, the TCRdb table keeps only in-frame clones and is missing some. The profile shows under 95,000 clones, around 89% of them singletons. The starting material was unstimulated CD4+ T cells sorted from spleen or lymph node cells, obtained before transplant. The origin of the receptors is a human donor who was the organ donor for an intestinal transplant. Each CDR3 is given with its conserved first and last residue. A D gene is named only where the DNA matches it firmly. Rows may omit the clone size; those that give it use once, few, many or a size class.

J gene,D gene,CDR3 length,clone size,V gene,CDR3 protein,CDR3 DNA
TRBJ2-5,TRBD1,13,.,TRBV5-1,CAGSHGQEETQYF,TGCGCCGGCAGCCACGGACAGGAAGAGACCCAGTACTTC
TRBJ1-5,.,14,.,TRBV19,CASSKQGVLQPQHF,TGTGCCAGTAGTAAACAGGGCGTTTTACAGCCCCAGCATTTT
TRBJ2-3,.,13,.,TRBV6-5,CASSPGLYGAQYF,TGTGCCAGCAGTCCCGGGCTGTACGGGGCGCAGTATTTT
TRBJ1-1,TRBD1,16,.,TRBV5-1,CASSLSPGQGNTEAFF,TGCGCCAGCAGCTTGTCCCCGGGACAGGGGAACACTGAAGCTTTCTTT
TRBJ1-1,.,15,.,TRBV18,CASSPSQGRFTEAFF,TGTGCCAGCTCACCATCCCAGGGAAGATTCACTGAAGCTTTCTTT
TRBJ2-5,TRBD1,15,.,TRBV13,CASSSSGTGAETQYF,TGTGCCAGCAGCTCCTCCGGGACAGGGGCAGAGACCCAGTACTTC
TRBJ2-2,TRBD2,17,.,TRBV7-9,CASSSDHLRGDTGELFF,TGTGCCAGCAGCTCGGACCACCTCCGGGGGGACACCGGGGAGCTGTTTTTT
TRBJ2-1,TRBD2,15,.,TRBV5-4,CASRAGSGDYNEQFF,TGTGCCAGCAGGGCCGGGAGCGGGGACTACAATGAGCAGTTCTTC
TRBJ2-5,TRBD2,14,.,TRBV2,CASSDRRGEETQYF,TGTGCCAGCAGTGATCGGCGGGGGGAGGAGACCCAGTACTTC
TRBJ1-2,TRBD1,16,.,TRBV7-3,CASSPGTGGGDYGYTF,TGTGCCAGCAGCCCCGGGACAGGGGGCGGGGACTATGGCTACACCTTC
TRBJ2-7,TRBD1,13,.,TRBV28,CASRTTGAYEQYF,TGTGCCAGCAGGACGACAGGGGCCTACGAGCAGTACTTC
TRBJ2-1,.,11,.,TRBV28,CASSLRNEQFF,TGTGCCAGCAGTTTGAGAAATGAGCAGTTCTTC
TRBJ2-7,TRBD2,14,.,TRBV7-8,CASSLGLAFDEQYF,TGTGCCAGCAGCTTGGGACTAGCTTTCGACGAGCAGTACTTC
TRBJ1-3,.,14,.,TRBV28,CASSRAGTGNTIYF,TGTGCCAGCAGTCGAGCGGGAACGGGAAACACCATATATTTT
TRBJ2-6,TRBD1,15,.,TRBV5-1,CASSGDRAGANVLTF,TGCGCCAGCAGCGGTGACAGGGCTGGGGCCAACGTCCTGACTTTC
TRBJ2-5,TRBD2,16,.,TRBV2,CASSDWGGRLQETQYF,TGTGCCAGCAGTGATTGGGGGGGGAGACTCCAAGAGACCCAGTACTTC
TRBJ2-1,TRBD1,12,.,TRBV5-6,CASSQNDRDAFF,TGTGCCAGCAGTCAAAACGACAGGGATGCGTTCTTC
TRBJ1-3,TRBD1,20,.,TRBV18,CASSPFGTGVTLSSGNTIYF,TGTGCCAGCTCACCATTTGGGACAGGGGTTACCCTCAGCTCTGGAAACACCATATATTTT
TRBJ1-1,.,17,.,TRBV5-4,CASSSNPAGYLGTEAFF,TGTGCCAGCAGCTCAAACCCGGCAGGGTATCTGGGCACTGAAGCTTTCTTT
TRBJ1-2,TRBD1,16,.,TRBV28,CASKPGDREPNYGYTF,TGTGCCAGCAAACCTGGAGACAGGGAGCCTAACTATGGCTACACCTTC
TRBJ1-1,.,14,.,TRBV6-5,CASSYRRGNTEAFF,TGTGCCAGCAGTTACCGGAGGGGGAACACTGAAGCTTTCTTT
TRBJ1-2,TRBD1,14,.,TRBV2,CASRSDRENYGYTF,TGTGCCAGCAGATCGGACAGGGAGAACTATGGCTACACCTTC
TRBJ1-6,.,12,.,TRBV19,CASSISNSPLHF,TGTGCCAGTAGTATATCAAATTCACCCCTCCACTTT
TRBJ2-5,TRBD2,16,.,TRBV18,CASSLSRAGVGETQYF,TGTGCCAGCTCACTCAGTCGAGCGGGAGTTGGAGAGACCCAGTACTTC
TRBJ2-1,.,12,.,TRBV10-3,CAISESSREQFF,TGTGCCATCAGTGAGTCAAGCCGTGAGCAGTTCTTC
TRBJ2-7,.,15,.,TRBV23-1,CASSQIHRERYEQYF,TGCGCCAGCAGTCAAATCCATCGGGAACGCTACGAGCAGTACTTC
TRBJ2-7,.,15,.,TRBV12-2,CASRLNGGSSYEQYF,TGTGCAAGTCGCTTAAATGGAGGGAGCTCCTACGAGCAGTACTTC
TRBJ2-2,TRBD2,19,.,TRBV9,CASSAGLAGRLANTGELFF,TGTGCCAGCAGCGCCGGACTAGCGGGCAGACTTGCGAACACCGGGGAGCTGTTTTTT
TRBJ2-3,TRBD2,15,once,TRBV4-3,CASSLLAGGGDTQYF,TGCGCCAGCAGCCTACTAGCGGGAGGAGGAGATACGCAGTATTTT
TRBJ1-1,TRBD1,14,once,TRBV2,CASRDQGENTEAFF,TGTGCCAGCAGGGATCAGGGGGAGAACACTGAAGCTTTCTTT
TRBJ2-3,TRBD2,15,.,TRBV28,CASSLLAGGQNTQYF,TGTGCCAGCAGTTTACTAGCGGGAGGACAAAATACGCAGTATTTT
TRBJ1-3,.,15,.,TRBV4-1,CASSQEEVLGNTIYF,TGCGCCAGCAGCCAAGAAGAGGTTCTGGGAAACACCATATATTTT
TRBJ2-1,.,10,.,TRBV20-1,CSGGVNEQFF,TGCAGCGGCGGAGTCAATGAGCAGTTCTTC
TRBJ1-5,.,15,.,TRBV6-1,CASRTFYSGSQPQHF,TGTGCCAGCAGGACTTTTTACAGCGGGTCTCAGCCCCAGCATTTT